Each of the 26 T cell receptor beta chains below was sequenced from the same sample in a study of control samples from healthy donors and cancer patients. The repertoire was sequenced with immunoSEQ multiplex PCR; TCRdb's copy has only in-frame clones and lacks some. The data show approximately 190,000 clones, approximately 91% seen once. The sequenced sample consisted of blood. The receptor set was obtained from a man in his thirties or forties in good health.

CDR3 residues: CASSDGRGYYNEQFF. CDR3 bases: TGTGCCAGCAGTGATGGCAGGGGGTACTACAATGAGCAGTTCTTC. This chain joins TRBV2 and TRBJ2-1, with TRBD1 identical over 7 bases. CDR1 is SNHLY and CDR2 is FYNNEI in the germline V gene. Germline trimming cut 3 bases from V and 3 bases from J; bases unmatched to any gene: 5. This CDR3 is 15 amino acids long.

This chain joins TRBV19 and TRBJ1-1, with 11 bases matching TRBD1. Germline assignment: CDR1 LNHDA and CDR2 SQIVND (reference sequence). After removal of 2 bases from V and 0 bases from J, the junction contained 8 bases not matched to a gene. CDR3 length: 18 residues. CDR3 bases: TGTGCCAGTAGTATAAGTCGGGGACAGGGGGAGATGAACACTGAAGCTTTCTTT. It specifies CASSISRGQGEMNTEAFF. Variable domain in full (rest from reference TRBV19 and TRBJ1-1): DGGITQSPKYLFRKEGQNVTLSCEQNLNHDAMYWYRQDPGQGLRLIYYSQIVNDFQKGDIAEGYSVSREKKESFPLTVTSAQKNPTAFYLCASSISRGQGEMNTEAFFGQGTRLTVV.

This clone was seen many times. The rearrangement uses TRBV14 and TRBJ2-4, with a weak D call TRBD2 (6 bases). V was clipped by 2 bases and J by 6 bases, with 8 bases between them. There are 13 residues in the CDR3. The V gene's germline CDR1 is SGHDN and CDR2 FVKESK. The CDR3 coding sequence is TGTGCCAGCAGCCAACAGGGAGGAAACATTCAGTACTTC. Residues: CASSQQGGNIQYF.

The V call is TRBV23-1, the J call TRBJ1-2; D call uncertain. TRBV23-1 is sorted into the ORF group, with uncertain function. The length of the CDR3 is 12 residues. V was pared by 7 bases and J by 6 bases, with 12 bases between. CDR3 amino acids: CASKRGFHGYTF. As DNA, the CDR3 is TGCGCCAGCAAGCGGGGTTTCCATGGCTACACCTTC.

This sequence joins TRBV2 and TRBJ1-2; D gene unclear. V was pared by 6 bases and J by 7 bases, with 18 bases between. Germline V lookup: CDR1 SNHLY, CDR2 FYNNEI. The CDR3 loop spans 14 amino acids. The CDR3 region is CASRSFSAVLGYTF. The CDR3 DNA reads TGTGCCAGCAGATCGTTCAGTGCAGTCCTTGGCTACACCTTC.

The chain combines TRBV24-1 with TRBJ2-1; TRBD1 is a possible D gene (6 bases). CDR3 length equals 14 residues. Germline V gives CDR1 KGHDR, CDR2 SFDVKD. Trimming left V 9 bases short and J 7 bases short, with 18 bases between. DNA for the CDR3: TGTGCCACCTCGTCTAAGGGACACGGGAATGAGCAGTTCTTC. Translated, it gives CATSSKGHGNEQFF.

This clone was detected once. This sequence joins TRBV5-6 and TRBJ2-7, with 10 bases that match TRBD1. Germline CDR1 is SGHDT and CDR2 is YYEEEE. The CDR3 is 17 amino acids. The junction had 13 bases not matched to a gene; V was cut back by 4 bases and J by 3 bases. The chain's CDR3 is CASSPVWDRGPLYEQYF. The CDR3 DNA sequence: TGTGCCAGCAGCCCTGTCTGGGACAGGGGTCCTCTCTACGAGCAGTACTTC.

The chain uses TRBV6-8 and TRBJ1-5; D uncertain. V lost 9 bases and J 4 bases, leaving 4 bases between the germline ends. CDR1 and CDR2 from the germline V gene are MNHGY and SAAAGT. The CDR3 length is 10 residues. The chain's CDR3 is CARSNQPQHF. CDR3 DNA: TGTGCCAGGTCTAATCAGCCCCAGCATTTT.

Only one count was recorded for this clone. DNA for the CDR3: TGTGCCAGCAGGATATTAGACGTTAGGACAAGCTGGAACACTGAAGCTTTCTTT. It codes for CASRILDVRTSWNTEAFF. This chain uses TRBV7-8 with TRBJ1-1; possibly TRBD1 for D (5 bases). The CDR3 contains 18 residues. From germline, CDR1 is SGHVS and CDR2 FQNEAQ. Trimming took off 6 bases at V and 1 base at J, with 24 bases between the two ends.

V is TRBV5-1 and J is TRBJ1-4; TRBD1 agrees at 7 bases. The CDR3 length is 15 residues. Germline V gene data show CDR1 as SGHRS and CDR2 as YFSETQ. V shed 2 bases, J shed 5 bases, and the junction held 6 bases outside the gene matches. CDR3 bases: TGCGCCAGCAGCTTCCGGGGACAGTACAATGAAAAACTGTTTTTT. Its protein is CASSFRGQYNEKLFF.

The chain is built from TRBV3-1 (or the pseudogene TRBV3-2) and TRBJ2-7; D is uncertain. The CDR3 spans 12 residues. Trimming pared 1 base from V and 0 bases from J, leaving 1 base between. Germline values: CDR1 LGHDT, CDR2 YNNKEL (reference sequence). CDR3 sequence: CASSQVSYEQYF. CDR3 bases: TGTGCCAGCAGCCAAGTCTCCTACGAGCAGTACTTC.

The chain couples TRBV30 to TRBJ1-6; tentative D call: TRBD1 (5 bases). The germline V gene has CDR1 GTSNPN and CDR2 SVGIG (reference sequence). The CDR3 is 13 amino acids. The V and J ends lost 0 bases and 8 bases respectively, with 8 bases between them. The CDR3 reads CAWSVGGDSPLHF. CDR3 in DNA: TGTGCCTGGAGTGTGGGGGGGGATTCACCCCTCCACTTT.

The chain uses TRBV10-1 and TRBJ2-7; D might be TRBD2 (6 bases). V lost 5 bases and J lost 7, with 9 bases in between. The CDR3 totals 11 residues. The germline V gene encodes CDR1 WNHNN and CDR2 SYGVQD (reference sequence). CDR3 protein: CASSMGGEQYF. CDR3 nucleotide sequence: TGCGCCAGCAGTATGGGGGGAGAGCAGTACTTC.

This chain uses TRBV10-3 with TRBJ2-5; 7 bases agree with TRBD1. CDR1 is ENHRY, CDR2 SYGVKD, per germline. This CDR3 is built from 14 residues. J was trimmed by 0 bases and V by 6 bases; bases with no gene match: 4. CDR3 sequence (DNA): TGTGCCATCAGAGCCGGGACAGACCAAGAGACCCAGTACTTC. Translating gives CAIRAGTDQETQYF.

The rearrangement uses TRBV25-1 and TRBJ2-3; D perhaps matches TRBD1 (6 bases). Trimming cost V 3 bases and J 6 bases, with 16 bases left between them. Per germline, CDR1 MGHDK and CDR2 SYGVNS. The CDR3 is made up of 15 amino acids. The CDR3 DNA is TGTGCCAGCAGTGAGGCAGGGGCGGTTTGGGATACGCAGTATTTT. Translated, it gives CASSEAGAVWDTQYF. The entire variable domain, with the rest obtained from reference TRBV25-1 and TRBJ2-3, is as follows: EADIYQTPRYLVIGTGKKITLECSQTMGHDKMYWYQQDPGMELHLIHYSYGVNSTEKGDLSSESTVSRIRTEHFPLTLESARPSHTSQYLCASSEAGAVWDTQYFGPGTRLTVL.

Worth noting for this clone: A read error is likely, as this CDR3 ends without the conserved phenylalanine or tryptophan. This chain joins TRBV24-1 and TRBJ1-2; 8 bases are a match to TRBD1. Looked up from germline, CDR1 is KGHDR and CDR2 is SFDVKD. V shed 4 bases and J 8 bases; nucleotides not matched to a gene: 8. The CDR3 is 14 amino acids. The CDR3 protein is CATSERDRPWGYTS. The DNA of the CDR3 is TGTGCCACCAGTGAGCGGGACAGGCCATGGGGCTACACCTCC.

The rearrangement links TRBV4-1 to TRBJ1-6; TRBD1 might be the D (6 bases). V dropped 4 bases and J dropped 8 bases, with 12 bases sitting between them. CDR3 length: 14 amino acids. Per the germline V gene, CDR1 is MGHRA and CDR2 is YSYEKL. In DNA form, the CDR3 reads TGCGCCAGCAGCCCGCAGGGGACCTATTCACCCCTCCACTTT. Its translation: CASSPQGTYSPLHF.

In DNA form, the CDR3 reads TGTGCCAGCATCGGGACAACTGGAAACACCATATATTTT. It codes for CASIGTTGNTIYF. V and J are TRBV6-5 and TRBJ1-3, with D tentatively TRBD1 (6 bases). This CDR3 has 13 amino acids. The germline V gene has CDR1 MNHEY and CDR2 SVGAGI. V was trimmed by 7 bases and J by 2 bases, leaving 9 bases between them.

The chain links TRBV2 to TRBJ1-2, with TRBD1 matching over 7 bases. V lost 9 bases, J lost 5 bases, and 3 bases stayed unmatched. Germline lookup yields CDR1 SNHLY and CDR2 FYNNEI. The CDR3 spans 11 residues. CDR3 residues: CASQGDYGYTF. CDR3 coding DNA: TGTGCCAGTCAGGGGGATTATGGCTACACCTTC.

The chain combines TRBV24-1 with TRBJ1-1; tentatively, D is TRBD1 (6 bases). The CDR3 is 14 residues long. V was cut by 8 bases and J by 4 bases, with 16 bases left in between. Germline loops: CDR1 KGHDR, CDR2 SFDVKD. CDR3 nucleotide sequence: TGTGCCACCATCCCTGAGGGGGGCGGCACTGAAGCTTTCTTT. Its translation is CATIPEGGGTEAFF.

The chain combines TRBV11-2 with TRBJ1-1; D possibly corresponds to TRBD1 (5 bases). V was clipped by 6 bases and J by 3 bases, with 23 bases between them. CDR1 is SGHAT, CDR2 FQNNGV, per germline. The CDR3 sequence is 17 residues long. The CDR3 protein is CASRTGMGRGGDTEAFF. The DNA of the CDR3 is TGTGCCAGCAGGACCGGTATGGGGCGCGGTGGGGACACTGAAGCTTTCTTT.

J is TRBJ2-7 and V is TRBV15; D is perhaps TRBD1 (6 bases). Germline CDR1 and CDR2: LNHNV and YYDKDF (reference sequence). The CDR3 extends over 14 amino acids. V gave up 8 bases and J gave up 2 bases, with 16 bases separating them. The CDR3 region is CATCNYGQPYEQYF. The CDR3 nucleotides are TGTGCCACCTGCAACTACGGACAGCCCTACGAGCAGTACTTC.

This clone was counted between two and nine times. The chain joins TRBV30 to TRBJ1-6; TRBD1 matches 11 bases. The CDR3 length is 15 residues. The germline V gene encodes CDR1 GTSNPN and CDR2 SVGIG (reference sequence). V gave up 0 bases and J gave up 11 bases; unmatched junction bases: 6. In DNA form, the CDR3 reads TGTGCCTGGAGTGTACGGGGACAGGGGGTACCACCCCTCCACTTT. It specifies CAWSVRGQGVPPLHF.

This rearrangement joins TRBV30 to TRBJ1-2, with TRBD1 as a possible D gene (6 bases). Germline-derived CDR1 and CDR2 are GTSNPN and SVGIG (reference sequence). Between the trimmed V and J ends, which lost 1 base and 6 bases, there was a span of 12 bases. The CDR3 is made up of 13 amino acids. As DNA, the CDR3 is TGTGCCTGGAGTGAGGGGGTTTCGGATGGCTACACCTTC. Amino acids: CAWSEGVSDGYTF.

CDR3 in amino acids: CASSRGQGRLFNYGYTF. The CDR3 nucleotides are TGTGCCAGCAGCCGGGGACAGGGACGACTTTTCAACTATGGCTACACCTTC. The V and J genes are TRBV7-2 and TRBJ1-2; the match to TRBD1 covers 9 bases. CDR1 and CDR2 from the germline V gene are SGHTA and FQGNSA. The V gene end was trimmed by 5 bases and the J gene end by 2 bases; junction bases not matched to a gene: 12. CDR3 length: 17 amino acids.

V and J are TRBV2 and TRBJ2-1; 9 bases are shared with TRBD2. Germline CDR1 and CDR2: SNHLY and FYNNEI. Trimming removed 8 bases from V and 4 bases from J; junction bases left unmatched: 15. This CDR3 is built from 17 residues. The CDR3: CASPSKGASGDYNEQFF. The DNA of the CDR3 is TGTGCCAGCCCCTCGAAAGGGGCTAGCGGGGATTACAATGAGCAGTTCTTC. Full variable domain (remainder filled in from reference TRBV2 and TRBJ2-1): EPEVTQTPSHQVTQMGQEVILRCVPISNHLYFYWYRQILGQKVEFLVSFYNNEISEKSEIFDDQFSVERPDGSNFTLKIRSTKLEDSAMYFCASPSKGASGDYNEQFFGPGTRLTVL.